This passage covers 24 T cell receptor beta chains from one sample sequenced in a study of molecular identifiers for immune sequencing clone quantification. MiXCR, applied by TCRdb to the PCR reads, yields one record per CDR3 protein. The sample shows over 85,000 distinct CDR3 sequences, 25% of them seen only once. The sample consisted of naive CD8+ T cells from blood, with Jurkat cell RNA spiked in. As for subset: FACS-sorted CD8+CD4-CCR7+CD45RA+ naive T cells. All receptors come from a human donor in good health. Some libraries in this study had Jurkat cell RNA spiked in.

This clonotype was counted ten times or more. This chain links TRBV12-3 or TRBV12-4 with TRBJ1-6; possible D gene TRBD1, 5 bases. The ends were cut back, 7 bases at V and 9 bases at J, with 16 bases in the middle. The CDR3 consists of 14 residues. The DNA for the CDR3 is TGTGCCAGCACCCCATCTAGAGGGGCTTCACCCCTCCACTTT. Translation: CASTPSRGASPLHF.

This chain links TRBV7-9 with TRBJ2-2; D call uncertain. CDR1 and CDR2 (germline): SEHNR, FQNEAQ (reference sequence). Trimming took off 8 bases at V and 4 bases at J, with 20 bases between the two ends. The CDR3 spans 16 residues. The CDR3: CASRSPGLGLTGELFF. CDR3 in DNA: TGTGCCAGCCGCTCCCCGGGCCTCGGTCTCACCGGGGAGCTGTTTTTT.

There are many counts of this clonotype. The V call is TRBV30, the J call TRBJ2-5; TRBD1 matches at 8 bases. The V gene's germline CDR1 is GTSNPN and CDR2 SVGIG (reference sequence). V shed 3 bases and J 0 bases; nucleotides not matched to a gene: 6. The CDR3 loop spans 15 amino acids. The CDR3 protein is CAWRVDRGYQETQYF. CDR3 sequence (DNA): TGTGCCTGGAGGGTAGACAGGGGCTACCAAGAGACCCAGTACTTC.

This clonotype showed up many times. CDR3 sequence: CSVEDLGPSGKLFF. The CDR3 region has the DNA TGCAGCGTTGAAGATCTTGGCCCTAGTGGAAAACTGTTTTTT. The V and J genes are TRBV29-1 and TRBJ1-4; D is unclear. The CDR3 extends over 14 amino acids. The V end lost 0 bases, the J end lost 10 bases, and 15 bases lay between the germline ends. Germline values: CDR1 SQVTM, CDR2 ANQGSEA.

About this clonotype: A much bigger clone sits one base away, suggesting this may be a read error. The chain combines TRBV25-1 with TRBJ1-2; 7 bases line up with TRBD1. This CDR3 has 13 amino acids. CDR1 and CDR2 from the germline V gene are MGHDK and SYGVNS. The CDR3 sequence: CASSRAGTDGYAF. The CDR3 region has the DNA TGTGCCAGCAGTCGCGCCGGGACAGACGGCTACGCCTTC.

This clonotype came up a few times. The CDR3 region is CASSEYGEYQPQHF. The CDR3 bases are TGTGCCAGCAGTGAATATGGGGAATATCAGCCCCAGCATTTT. The rearrangement joins TRBV25-1 to TRBJ1-5; D is uncertain. The CDR3 spans 14 residues. Germline lookup yields CDR1 MGHDK and CDR2 SYGVNS. V gave up 0 bases and J gave up 5 bases, with 8 bases separating them.

This clonotype was observed a handful of times. V usage is TRBV19 and J usage is TRBJ2-3, with 10 bases lining up with TRBD1. Germline lookup yields CDR1 LNHDA and CDR2 SQIVND (reference sequence). The CDR3 covers 15 residues. V shed 5 bases, J shed 3 bases, and the junction held 5 bases outside the gene matches. The CDR3 loop reads CASSSWTGGTDTQYF. The CDR3 DNA is TGTGCCAGTAGTTCTTGGACAGGGGGGACAGATACGCAGTATTTT. Using reference TRBV19 and TRBJ2-3 for the parts outside the CDR3, the full variable domain is DGGITQSPKYLFRKEGQNVTLSCEQNLNHDAMYWYRQDPGQGLRLIYYSQIVNDFQKGDIAEGYSVSREKKESFPLTVTSAQKNPTAFYLCASSSWTGGTDTQYFGPGTRLTVL.

This clonotype was observed a handful of times. J is TRBJ2-2 and V is TRBV5-4; D not certain. The CDR3 sequence is 16 residues long. Germline lookup yields CDR1 SGHNT and CDR2 YYREEE (reference sequence). V lost 4 bases to trimming and J lost 0 bases, with 13 bases between them. The CDR3 sequence is CASSPSNDPNTGELFF. CDR3 DNA: TGTGCCAGCAGCCCCTCTAATGATCCGAACACCGGGGAGCTGTTTTTT.

In its sample, this clonotype was seen many times. The chain combines TRBV20-1 with TRBJ2-1; D is possibly TRBD2 (5 bases). Germline V gene sequence: CDR1 DFQATT, CDR2 SNEGSKA (reference sequence). V dropped 0 bases and J dropped 13 bases, with 10 bases sitting between them. This CDR3 contains 11 residues. DNA of the CDR3: TGCAGTGCTAGAGATTGGGCGGGTCAGTTCTTC. This translates into CSARDWAGQFF.

This clonotype was seen a handful of times. The V gene is TRBV19, the J gene TRBJ1-1; no clear D. This CDR3 region has 15 residues. Germline lookup yields CDR1 LNHDA and CDR2 SQIVND (reference sequence). Between the trimmed V and J ends, which lost 2 bases and 3 bases, there was a span of 13 bases. The CDR3 sequence: CASSIIGLGDTEAFF. Here the CDR3 DNA reads TGTGCCAGTAGTATAATTGGTCTGGGTGACACTGAAGCTTTCTTT.

This chain uses TRBV11-2 with TRBJ2-7; 8 bases align to TRBD1. The V and J ends lost 5 bases and 5 bases, in that order; junction bases with no gene match: 5. Germline CDR1 SGHAT, CDR2 FQNNGV. CDR3 length: 13 residues. The CDR3 region is CASSRTGSHEQYF. DNA of the CDR3: TGTGCCAGCAGCCGGACAGGGAGCCACGAGCAGTACTTC.

This clonotype appeared a few times. The J gene is TRBJ1-2, the V gene TRBV10-2; weak D call: TRBD1 (5 bases). The CDR3 spans 11 residues. The germline V and J ends were trimmed by 10 bases and 7 bases, with 13 bases remaining between them. Per the germline V gene, CDR1 is WSHSY and CDR2 is SAAADI. CDR3 bases: TGCGCCACCCTCTCCGGGGGTGGCTACACCTTC. It specifies CATLSGGGYTF.

Regarding this clonotype: Compared with germline, one end of the junction differs, possibly owing to a read error. The genes are TRBV15 and TRBJ2-5, with D possibly matching TRBD2 (5 bases). Germline-derived CDR1 and CDR2 are LNHNV and YYDKDF (reference sequence). This CDR3 is 16 amino acids long. The CDR3 bases are TGTGCCACCAGCAGAGATTATTCGGGTTGGGGAGAGCCCCAGTACTTC. Its protein product is CATSRDYSGWGEPQYF.

This clonotype has more than one count but fewer than ten. The chain has TRBV27 and TRBJ1-5; unclear D gene. CDR1 MNHEY and CDR2 SMNVEV come from the germline V gene (reference sequence). This CDR3 comprises 14 residues. V was trimmed by 3 bases and J by 3 bases, leaving 9 bases between them. This chain's CDR3 is CASSFHGDNQPQHF. For the CDR3, the DNA is TGTGCCAGCAGTTTCCACGGTGACAATCAGCCCCAGCATTTT.

This chain connects TRBV5-1 to TRBJ2-5; D is unresolved. Per the germline V gene, CDR1 is SGHRS and CDR2 is YFSETQ. V was shortened by 10 bases and J by 13 bases, with 26 bases between the two germline ends. The CDR3 runs to 13 residues. CDR3 region: CARRLGLQAPPYF. DNA for the CDR3: TGCGCCCGCCGCTTGGGCCTTCAAGCGCCCCCGTACTTC.

Regarding this clonotype: This may be a read error: a much more frequent sequence differs by one nucleotide. The chain carries TRBV4-2 and TRBJ1-5; TRBD1 might be the D (5 bases). Trimming cost V 2 bases and J 5 bases, with 13 bases left between them. Germline CDR1 LGHNA, CDR2 YNFKEQ. The CDR3 loop spans 15 amino acids. Here the CDR3 reads CASSQSLGVDQPQHF. CDR3 in DNA: TGTGCCAGCAGCCAAAGTTTAGGGGTTGATCAGCCCCAGCATTTT.

On this clonotype itself: This may stem from a read error, because a much larger clone lies one nucleotide away. The chain employs TRBV13 and TRBJ2-7; no firm D call. Germline CDR1 and CDR2: PRHDT and FYEKMQ (reference sequence). CDR3 length: 15 residues. Trimming shortened V by 6 bases and J by 5 bases, and 20 bases separated the two germline ends. CDR3: CASRPHRSALHEQYF. The CDR3 DNA reads TGTGCCAGCAGGCCCCACAGATCCGCTCTCCACGAGCAGTACTTC.

To note about this clonotype: A clone one base away is much larger, so this may be a read error. The chain has TRBV7-9 and TRBJ2-7; TRBD2 might be the D (6 bases). The CDR3 spans 15 residues. Germline V gene lookup returns CDR1 SEHNR and CDR2 FQNEAQ (reference sequence). The CDR3 DNA reads TGTGCCAGCAGCCCCACGGCCGGGGGTAACTACGAGAAGTACTTC. This gives the protein CASSPTAGGNYEKYF.

The CDR3 sequence: CASKPGGSSPLHF. The CDR3 DNA sequence: TGTGCCAGTAAACCAGGGGGGAGCTCACCCCTCCACTTT. The V gene is TRBV19, the J gene TRBJ1-6; 7 bases agree with TRBD1. This CDR3 has 13 amino acids. Germline values: CDR1 LNHDA, CDR2 SQIVND (reference sequence). V was pared by 7 bases and J by 10 bases, with 7 bases of the junction left unmatched.

The sample holds many counts of this clonotype. This sequence joins TRBV29-1 and TRBJ2-3; TRBD1 matches 8 bases. V lost 6 bases and J lost 2; bases outside the gene matches: 7. Germline-derived CDR1 and CDR2 are SQVTM and ANQGSEA. CDR3 size: 14 residues. Written as DNA, the CDR3 is TGCAGCGTGACAGGGGATTGGAACACAGATACGCAGTATTTT. Its protein product is CSVTGDWNTDTQYF.

The gene calls are TRBV6-2 or TRBV6-3 and TRBJ2-2, with D possibly being TRBD1 (6 bases). Trimming took off 1 base at V and 6 bases at J, with 15 bases between the two ends. Looked up from germline, CDR1 is MNHEY and CDR2 is SVGEGT. The CDR3 is 16 residues long. In DNA, the CDR3 is TGTGCCAGCAGTTACTGGCAGGGGTGGAATCCCGGGGAGCTGTTTTTT. Its translation is CASSYWQGWNPGELFF.

This clonotype has at least ten counts. This rearrangement joins TRBV28 to TRBJ2-7, with unresolved D. The CDR3 totals 14 residues. V dropped 6 bases and J dropped 7 bases, with 19 bases sitting between them. Germline CDR1 is MDHEN and CDR2 is SYDVKM. CDR3 sequence: CASSVRTGRLEQYF. CDR3 DNA sequence: TGTGCCAGCAGCGTCAGGACGGGCCGCTTAGAGCAGTACTTC.

This clonotype came up once. Since a much larger clone is just one base distant, this may be a read error. The chain links TRBV12-3 or TRBV12-4 to TRBJ2-7; D not resolved. The CDR3 covers 14 residues. Deletions cut 5 bases from V and 7 bases from J, with 18 bases between. CDR3 amino acids: CASSTTGPANEQYF. CDR3 bases: TGTGCCAGCAGTACCACCGGGCCGGCGAATGAGCAGTACTTC.

This clonotype was observed at least ten times. This chain uses TRBV4-1 with TRBJ1-4; D not resolved. The CDR3 has 14 residues. Trimming pared 1 base from V and 8 bases from J, leaving 11 bases between. Germline V gives CDR1 MGHRA, CDR2 YSYEKL. This CDR3 reads CASSQASEREKLFF. The CDR3 DNA sequence: TGCGCCAGCAGCCAAGCGTCAGAGAGGGAAAAACTGTTTTTT.